A single sample is the source of the 8 T cell receptor beta chains below, sequenced in a study of T cell clonality in common variable immunodeficiency. The repertoire was sequenced with immunoSEQ multiplex PCR; TCRdb's copy has only in-frame clones and lacks some. The data show roughly 58,000 clones, with none appearing a single time. Material: peripheral blood mononuclear cells. Every receptor here comes from a person between 18 and 69 years old in good health.

In this sample, this clone turned up many times. The read gets to within 3 residues of the CDR3 end, and the germline J gene fills in the rest. The chain combines TRBV19 with TRBJ1-4; TRBD1 might be the D (6 bases). The CDR3 is 15 amino acids. CDR1 and CDR2 (germline): LNHDA, SQIVND (reference sequence). V was pared by 4 bases and J by 5 bases, with 14 bases between. CDR3 region: CASSNRRGENEKLFF. The part of the CDR3 DNA that was read is TGTGCCAGTAGTAACCGCAGGGGTGAGAATGAAAAA.

This clone showed up many times. The CDR3 sequence is CASRIGGGTEAFF. The part of the CDR3 DNA that was read is TGTGCCAGCAGGATCGGGGGAGGGACTGAA. V and J are TRBV7-9 and TRBJ1-1, with D perhaps TRBD1 (5 bases). The read halts 3 residues ahead of the CDR3 end, with the missing end drawn from the germline J gene. V was cut by 6 bases and J by 5 bases, with 13 bases left in between. Germline CDR1 SEHNR, CDR2 FQNEAQ (reference sequence). The length of the CDR3 is 13 residues.

Details on this clone: The missing CDR3 end, 3 residues past where the read stops, is filled in from the germline J gene. The rearrangement uses TRBV20-1 and TRBJ2-1, with 12 bases lining up with TRBD2. From germline, CDR1 is DFQATT and CDR2 SNEGSKA (reference sequence). The CDR3 totals 15 residues. The junction had 2 bases not matched to a gene; V was cut back by 1 base and J by 4 bases. The CDR3 spells CSARGLAGGYNEQFF. The CDR3 bases that were read are TGCAGTGCTAGAGGGCTAGCGGGAGGGTACAATGAG.

For this clone: The read comes to an end 3 residues before the CDR3 does, leaving the germline J gene to fill in the end. This chain uses TRBV7-2 with TRBJ2-7; possibly TRBD2 for D (5 bases). Deletions cut 5 bases from V and 4 bases from J, with 9 bases between. This CDR3 has 12 residues. Germline lookup yields CDR1 SGHTA and CDR2 FQGNSA. The CDR3 DNA, read in part, is TGTGCCAGCAGCCTGGACTTTTACGAG. It codes for CASSLDFYE. The CDR3 as a whole reads CASSLDFYEQYF.

This clone was seen at least ten times. The read falls 3 residues short of the CDR3 end, and the missing part is taken from the germline J gene. The chain couples TRBV20-1 to TRBJ1-4; 9 positions match TRBD1. CDR1 and CDR2 (germline): DFQATT, SNEGSKA (reference sequence). This CDR3 comprises 14 residues. Trimming cost V 6 bases and J 8 bases; bases outside gene matches: 10. CDR3 bases read: TGCAGTGCGGTGGGACAGGGTTCGGACGAAAAA. Translated: CSAVGQGSDEK. The CDR3 reads in full as CSAVGQGSDEKLFF.

This clone was counted ten times or more. The CDR3 here is CASSRQGTQYF. CDR3 bases read: TGTGCCAGCAGTCGACAGGGTACG. The chain uses TRBV6-2 or TRBV6-3 and TRBJ2-3, with 7 nucleotides matching TRBD1. The read finishes 3 residues shy of the CDR3 end, and the germline J gene is used to complete it. The J segment lost 8 bases and the V segment lost 5 bases, leaving 1 base of the junction unmatched. From germline, CDR1 is MNHEY and CDR2 SVGEGT. The CDR3 is made up of 11 amino acids.

This clone has at least ten counts. The read gets to within 3 residues of the CDR3 end, and the germline J gene fills in the rest. V and J are TRBV20-1 and TRBJ2-1; TRBD2 aligns across 7 bases. Germline lookup yields CDR1 DFQATT and CDR2 SNEGSKA (reference sequence). J lost 8 bases, V lost 1 base, and 17 bases had no gene match. The CDR3 runs 17 residues. The CDR3: CSARVSAGALLGYEQFF. Incomplete CDR3 DNA: TGCAGTGCTAGAGTAAGTGCGGGAGCCCTGCTGGGGTATGAG.

This clone was counted many times. The DNA read from the CDR3 is TGTGCCAGCAGCTTGGGGAGCGGGCCAACCGGGGAG. Its protein product is CASSLGSGPTGE. The complete CDR3 sequence is CASSLGSGPTGELFF. The chain couples TRBV7-9 to TRBJ2-2; perhaps TRBD2 as D (6 bases). The CDR3 goes on 3 residues after the read ends, and that part is filled in from the germline J gene. This CDR3 is 15 amino acids long. Trimming pared 3 bases from V and 5 bases from J, leaving 13 bases between. CDR1 and CDR2 (germline): SEHNR, FQNEAQ (reference sequence).